This T cell receptor beta chain is drawn from a study of monozygotic twins with inflammatory bowel disease (dated by TCRdb to 2018 to 2020). Describing the broader study: The full study comprised 28 monozygotic twin pairs: nine German pairs (four IBD-concordant, five IBD-discordant) and 19 IBD-discordant Danish pairs. Each individual had, on average, about 151 000 unique TCRalpha sequences and 181 000 unique TCRbeta sequences available for analysis. The search for disease-associated traits relied mainly on comparing, within discordant pairs, IBD patients with their genetically identical healthy co-twins. Study-wide findings and limitations: Different T cell subtypes could not be distinguished in the analysis. Because patients received different immunosuppressive treatments, the repertoires may have picked up extra background noise and variability between individuals. Compared with healthy twins, IBD patients shared fewer clonotypes with other individuals, and the difference was most pronounced in patients with signs of disease activity. Repertoire similarity did not differ between concordant and discordant twins, possibly due to limited statistical power. The results gave no support for a single strong signal or clonotype linked to IBD. IBD patients had lower TCRbeta repertoire diversity, measured by the inverse Simpson index, than their healthy co-twins.

Details on this clonotype: Its antigen is not yet known.

From each donor, a roughly 2.5 ml peripheral blood sample was collected into PAXgene tubes and stored at -80 degrees C. Without any T cell sorting, total RNA was extracted from whole blood using the PAXgene blood miRNA kit on an automated QIAcube. Deep TCRalpha and TCRbeta repertoire profiling with unique molecular barcoding was performed on peripheral blood of monozygotic twin pairs concordant or discordant for inflammatory bowel disease. For every twin pair, smoking habits were documented, and each individual was categorised as a current, former or never smoker. The CDR3 covers 14 residues, taking in both the cysteine and the phenylalanine. DNA for this receptor is not on file. CDR1 SQVTM and CDR2 ANQGSEA are derived from the germline V gene. The library came from 5' RACE. The input for every TCR library was roughly 3,300 ng of total RNA. For each sample, cDNA synthesis was carried out in eight separate reactions using SMARTScribe reverse transcriptase. Unique molecular identifiers containing a 6-nucleotide sample barcode were introduced through template switching during cDNA synthesis. TCRalpha and TCRbeta cDNA was amplified by two nested PCRs of around 16 and 10 cycles, with bead purification after each PCR. Before amplification, the cDNA was treated with uracil DNA-glycosylase and purified using the QIAquick PCR purification kit. In the second PCR, Illumina TruSeq-compatible adapters and sample-specific barcodes were added. TapeStation and Qubit were used to check library quality and concentration, and 4.5 to 6.5 ng of each library was pooled. The pooled libraries were sequenced with 2 x 100 bp reads and custom sequencing primers on an Illumina HiSeq2500 single-index Rapid Run. The authors processed their data as follows. PCR and sequencing errors were corrected by UMI-based consensus assembly using MiGEC version 1.2.6. MiXCR version 2.1.1 was used to carry out V(D)J alignment, clonotype assembly and CDR3 extraction. Normalisation of gene usage, clonotype sharing and MAIT/NKT TCR abundance was achieved by analysing the top 1000, 10 000 and 20 000 clonotypes per sample. Diversity was computed as the inverse Simpson index with the vegan R package after downsampling to 27 000 UMIs. Paired Mann-Whitney U tests were applied to discordant twin pairs, and Benjamini-Hochberg correction was used for multiple testing. TCRdb reprocessed the reads and provides one entry for every CDR3 protein sequence; no DNA is given. The V and J calls, along with clone size, are taken from TCRdb and not from the paper's own processing. This sample's listing comprises 150,000 to 200,000 distinct CDR3 sequences. The top ten constitute about 2.7% of the sample.

The chain is made from TRBV29-1 and TRBJ2-1; TCRdb indicates TRBD2, and absent DNA this call remains unverified. The sample taken for sequencing was blood. The sequence derives from a human donor with ulcerative colitis or Crohn's disease, or a healthy co-twin of an affected twin (not recorded which). The CDR3 protein sequence reads: CSVLEGGSYNEQFF.